Below, 25 T cell receptor beta chains from the same sample are listed, as sequenced in a study of graft-versus-host responses after intestinal transplantation. For these TCRs, the target antigens are not known. Using immunoSEQ multiplex PCR, the repertoire was profiled, and TCRdb retains in-frame clones only, with some absent. In the table there are more than 90,000 clones, around nine tenths of which are singletons. Sequences were derived from unstimulated CD4+ T cells sorted from spleen or lymph node cells, sampled before transplant. Receptor source: a human donor who was the organ donor for an intestinal transplant.

The V and J genes are TRBV20-1 and TRBJ2-5; D gene uncertain. CDR1 and CDR2 (germline): DFQATT, SNEGSKA (reference sequence). V shed 3 bases and J shed 2 bases, with 4 bases lying between them. The CDR3 runs to 11 residues. The CDR3, as DNA: TGCAGTGCTAGGGCTCAAGAGACCCAGTACTTC. As protein: CSARAQETQYF.

The gene calls are TRBV9 and TRBJ1-2, with TRBD1 matching 8 bases. With 0 bases clipped from V and 4 bases from J, the junction kept 5 bases outside the gene matches. The CDR3 totals 15 residues. Germline CDR1 and CDR2: SGDLS and YYNGEE. CDR3 sequence reads: CASSVEDRGAYGYTF. In nucleotides, the CDR3 is TGTGCCAGCAGCGTAGAAGACAGGGGAGCCTATGGCTACACCTTC. The full variable domain, in which reference TRBV9 and TRBJ1-2 provide the parts outside the CDR3, is DSGVTQTPKHLITATGQRVTLRCSPRSGDLSVYWYQQSLDQGLQFLIQYYNGEERAKGNILERFSAQQFPDLHSELNLSSLELGDSALYFCASSVEDRGAYGYTFGSGTRLTVV.

The chain couples TRBV29-1 to TRBJ2-7; D possibly corresponds to TRBD2 (6 bases). Germline-derived CDR1 and CDR2 are SQVTM and ANQGSEA. The ends were cut back, 5 bases at V and 5 bases at J, with 13 bases in the middle. The CDR3 is made up of 12 amino acids. CDR3 region: CSVNAGTDEQYF. For the CDR3, the DNA is TGCAGCGTTAACGCGGGGACGGACGAGCAGTACTTC.

The chain couples TRBV5-6 to TRBJ2-1; D could derive from TRBD1 or TRBD2 (5 bases each). Trimming took off 0 bases at V and 15 bases at J, with 13 bases between the two ends. The germline gives CDR1 SGHDT, CDR2 YYEEEE. CDR3 length: 12 residues. Written as DNA, the CDR3 is TGTGCCAGCAGCTTGGCCTCAGGGAGAGCGTTCTTC. This codes for CASSLASGRAFF.

The CDR3 bases are TGCGCCAGCAGCCTGGACAGGGGGTCCTACAATGAGCAGTTCTTC. Its protein product is CASSLDRGSYNEQFF. This chain connects TRBV5-1 to TRBJ2-1, with 10 bases matching TRBD1. The V and J ends lost 4 bases and 1 base, in that order; junction bases with no gene match: 2. This CDR3 comprises 15 residues. Looked up from germline, CDR1 is SGHRS and CDR2 is YFSETQ.

The J gene is TRBJ2-3, the V gene TRBV5-1; tentatively, D is TRBD1 (5 bases). Trimming took 4 bases from V and 0 from J, leaving 6 bases between them. Germline assignment: CDR1 SGHRS and CDR2 YFSETQ. This CDR3 region has 13 residues. CDR3 protein: CASSQGSTDTQYF. CDR3 bases: TGCGCCAGCAGCCAGGGAAGCACAGATACGCAGTATTTT.

In its sample, this clone was seen once. The chain combines TRBV6-6 with TRBJ2-7, with 13 positions matching TRBD2. The CDR3 contains 15 residues. V trimming: 6 bases; J trimming: 4 bases; junction bases outside the gene matches: 6. The germline CDR1 and CDR2 sequences are MNHNY and SVGAGI (reference sequence). The CDR3 nucleotides read TGTGCCAGCAGACTAGCGGGAGGGCCGTTATACGAGCAGTACTTC. This gives the protein CASRLAGGPLYEQYF.

This chain uses TRBV19 with TRBJ2-7; D call uncertain. Germline CDR1 is LNHDA and CDR2 is SQIVND (reference sequence). Trimming shortened V by 3 bases and J by 3 bases, and 12 bases separated the two germline ends. The CDR3 contains 14 residues. The CDR3 reads CASSIEYGFYEQYF. The CDR3 DNA reads TGTGCCAGTAGTATTGAGTACGGTTTCTACGAGCAGTACTTC.

The chain is built from TRBV7-9 and TRBJ2-5; 9 nucleotides agree with TRBD2. Germline CDR1 reads SEHNR; CDR2 reads FQNEAQ (reference sequence). The length of the CDR3 is 17 residues. J lost 2 bases, V lost 4 bases, and 11 bases had no gene match. CDR3 in DNA: TGTGCCAGCAGCTCCAGACTAGCGGCATTGAATCAAGAGACCCAGTACTTC. Its translation is CASSSRLAALNQETQYF.

The CDR3 loop is CASSPSRGHEQYF. The CDR3 DNA sequence: TGTGCCAGCTCACCATCCAGGGGACACGAGCAGTACTTC. The chain carries TRBV18 and TRBJ2-7, with TRBD1 as a possible D gene (6 bases). The CDR3 is 13 amino acids. V shed 2 bases and J shed 5 bases, with 10 bases lying between them. Germline V CDR1 and CDR2: KGHSH, LQKENI.

This chain uses TRBV6-4 with TRBJ2-1; 7 bases fit TRBD2. The germline gives CDR1 MRHNA, CDR2 SNTAGT. V lost 2 bases, J lost 11 bases, and 9 bases stayed unmatched. The CDR3 loop spans 14 amino acids. Here the CDR3 DNA reads TGTGCCAGCAGTGACACCCTGACTAGCATAAAGCAGTTCTTC. Residues: CASSDTLTSIKQFF.

The chain employs TRBV5-1 and TRBJ1-2; D unclear. The CDR3 loop spans 14 amino acids. Trimming took 4 bases from V and 4 from J, leaving 14 bases between them. Per germline, CDR1 SGHRS and CDR2 YFSETQ. CDR3 nucleotides: TGCGCCAGCAGCCAATACGAAGGCCTCTATGGCTACACCTTC. Translation: CASSQYEGLYGYTF.

This clone turned up a few times. This chain connects TRBV6-5 to TRBJ1-1; 10 nucleotides line up with TRBD1. Trimming took 2 bases from V and 11 from J; bases not matched to a gene: 11. The CDR3 spans 15 residues. Germline CDR1 is MNHEY and CDR2 is SVGAGI. The CDR3, as DNA: TGTGCCAGCAGTTACAAAACCGGGACAGGGGCGGAGGCTTTCTTT. It translates to CASSYKTGTGAEAFF.

The V gene is TRBV4-1, the J gene TRBJ2-7; a possible D gene is TRBD2 (5 bases). Germline CDR1 reads MGHRA; CDR2 reads YSYEKL. V was cut by 3 bases and J by 8 bases, with 20 bases left in between. The CDR3 runs to 15 residues. For the CDR3, the DNA is TGCGCCAGCAGCCAGCCGGCACAGCGACTACGGCAGCAGTACTTC. Its protein is CASSQPAQRLRQQYF.

This sequence joins TRBV11-1 and TRBJ2-5; 11 bases line up with TRBD1. The junction had 7 bases not matched to a gene; V was cut back by 2 bases and J by 5 bases. The CDR3 runs 16 residues. Germline values: CDR1 SGHAT, CDR2 FQDESV (reference sequence). CDR3 nucleotide sequence: TGTGCCAGCAGCTTACTCCCGGGACAGGGGGTGGAGACCCAGTACTTC. This gives the protein CASSLLPGQGVETQYF.

In this sample, this clone turned up a few times. At the DNA level, this CDR3 is encoded by other sequences in the same sample as well. The chain's CDR3 is CASSLGTGGLGEQYF. CDR3 in DNA: TGCGCCAGCAGCTTAGGGACAGGGGGCCTGGGGGAGCAGTACTTC. The chain employs TRBV5-1 and TRBJ2-7; 12 nucleotides agree with TRBD1. This CDR3 has 15 residues. The V gene end was trimmed by 2 bases and the J gene end by 7 bases; junction bases not matched to a gene: 7. Per the germline V gene, CDR1 is SGHRS and CDR2 is YFSETQ. Together with reference TRBV5-1 and TRBJ2-7, the CDR3 gives the full variable domain: KAGVTQTPRYLIKTRGQQVTLSCSPISGHRSVSWYQQTPGQGLQFLFEYFSETQRNKGNFPGRFSGRQFSNSRSEMNVSTLELGDSALYLCASSLGTGGLGEQYFGPGTRLTVT.

The chain carries TRBV18 and TRBJ2-6, with 7 bases lining up with TRBD1. With 3 bases clipped from V and 0 bases from J, the junction kept 5 bases outside the gene matches. CDR1 KGHSH and CDR2 LQKENI come from the germline V gene. The CDR3 spans 17 residues. CDR3 sequence: CASSPTPGGSGANVLTF. The DNA of the CDR3 is TGTGCCAGCTCACCTACCCCAGGGGGCTCTGGGGCCAACGTCCTGACTTTC.

The V call is TRBV6-1, the J call TRBJ2-3; D remains unclear. V shed 4 bases and J shed 1 base, with 6 bases lying between them. CDR1 is MNHNS, CDR2 SASEGT, per germline. The CDR3 spans 13 residues. CDR3 coding DNA: TGTGCCAGCAGTGTTATCCGCACAGATACGCAGTATTTT. This encodes CASSVIRTDTQYF.

This clone has just one count. The chain combines TRBV19 with TRBJ2-2; TRBD1 agrees at 7 bases. The germline V gene has CDR1 LNHDA and CDR2 SQIVND (reference sequence). The CDR3 is 15 amino acids. V shed 4 bases and J 5 bases; nucleotides not matched to a gene: 7. CDR3 nucleotide sequence: TGTGCCAGTAGTACGCATACAGGGGAGACCGGGGAGCTGTTTTTT. Translated, it gives CASSTHTGETGELFF.

This chain connects TRBV27 to TRBJ1-1; possible D gene TRBD1, 5 bases. Trimming removed 5 bases at V and 2 bases at J, with 9 bases between. Germline V gene data show CDR1 as MNHEY and CDR2 as SMNVEV (reference sequence). The CDR3 runs to 13 residues. The CDR3 spells CASSRRDNTEAFF. The CDR3 nucleotides read TGTGCCAGCAGTCGCCGGGACAACACTGAAGCTTTCTTT.

V is TRBV4-3 and J is TRBJ1-2, with D possibly matching TRBD1 (6 bases). The CDR3 covers 15 residues. V shed 1 base and J shed 0 bases, with 9 bases lying between them. Germline V gene lookup returns CDR1 LGHNA and CDR2 YSLEER. CDR3 bases: TGCGCCAGCAGCCAAGGGACAGCCACTAACTATGGCTACACCTTC. This codes for CASSQGTATNYGYTF.

The chain links TRBV9 to TRBJ1-3; a weak D match, TRBD1 (5 bases). Germline V gene data show CDR1 as SGDLS and CDR2 as YYNGEE. The CDR3 is made up of 15 amino acids. Trimming took 0 bases from V and 4 from J, leaving 11 bases between them. The CDR3 loop reads CASSVDPGTGNTIYF. CDR3 coding DNA: TGTGCCAGCAGCGTAGATCCAGGGACCGGAAACACCATATATTTT.

This chain connects TRBV4-1 to TRBJ1-2; 7 bases map to TRBD1. Germline-derived CDR1 and CDR2 are MGHRA and YSYEKL. Trimming removed 2 bases from V and 6 bases from J; junction bases left unmatched: 9. The CDR3 runs to 15 residues. The DNA for the CDR3 is TGCGCCAGCAGCCAATTACAGGGGATTGCGGATGGCTACACCTTC. This sequence encodes CASSQLQGIADGYTF.

The chain carries TRBV6-1 and TRBJ2-7, with D perhaps assigned TRBD1 or TRBD2 (5 bases each). Trimming stripped 5 bases from V and 7 bases from J, with 15 bases between. Germline lookup yields CDR1 MNHNS and CDR2 SASEGT. The CDR3 runs to 13 residues. CDR3: CASSSGAYREQYF. In DNA, the CDR3 is TGTGCCAGCAGTTCCGGGGCCTACAGGGAGCAGTACTTC.

The rearrangement uses TRBV19 and TRBJ2-7; D may match TRBD1 or TRBD2 (6 bases each). Trimming shortened V by 5 bases and J by 7 bases, and 12 bases separated the two germline ends. Germline assignment: CDR1 LNHDA and CDR2 SQIVND (reference sequence). This CDR3 spans 12 amino acids. The CDR3 sequence: CASSGGPGEQYF. CDR3 nucleotide sequence: TGTGCCAGTAGTGGGGGGCCGGGTGAGCAGTACTTC.